The rows below give T cell receptor beta chains drawn from one sample of a study of blood T cell repertoires in COVID-19. Data came from immunoSEQ multiplex PCR; TCRdb stores just in-frame clones and leaves some out. The sample consists of about 190,000 clones, 89% of them appearing once. Sequenced: peripheral blood. The receptors stem from a man aged 40-50 years with acute or convalescent COVID-19. The conserved cysteine and the conserved F or W are not part of the CDR3 here.

TRBV4-2,ASSQETGRNTEAF
TRBV7-2,ASSLAVATDTQY
TRBV5-1,ASSLDTGTGMVNAF
TRBV7-2,ASSLLTGGRGNTIY
TRBV2,ASSDHYEQY
TRBV5-6,ASRTDPGGNEQF
TRBV28,ASSPPGVSYEQY
TRBV7-8,ASSQGHTYEQY
TRBV19,AGSKTGGFQPQH
TRBV27,ASSPQPRDRSLEQF
TRBV7-9,ASSSPLAGEYNEQF
TRBV7-6,ASSLDDNLAYGYT
TRBV28,ASSFGGAATNEKLF
TRBV5-1,ASSATSGETGTQY
TRBV15,ATSPRVGSPLH
TRBV11-2,ASSSRQGATYNSPLH
TRBV5-1,ASNPESAGEYNEQF
TRBV30,AWSGQGDTEAF
TRBV19,ASRQGVGGELF
TRBV5-5,ASSLYRTSGGQSETQY
TRBV6-5,ASSYSRDYGYT
TRBV6-2/TRBV6-3,ASSYSGGAGEETQY
TRBV7-2,ASSLVSYNEQF
TRBV10-3,AISDYRVRAGAGNTIY
TRBV11-1,ASSASLAGGPETQY
TRBV6-5,ASSFGGNNNSPLH
TRBV19,ASRRAGVLNTEAF
TRBV7-9,ASSLYKNTEAF
TRBV2,ASSPTGNTEAF
TRBV5-1,ASSWYTITDTQY
TRBV18,ASSPSREGTEAF
TRBV20-1,SAGDVVETQY
TRBV3-1/TRBV3-2,ASTSGQGFTEAF
TRBV27,ASSFRTGGNYGYT
TRBV5-6,ASSLGPEAGPYNEQF
TRBV7-9,ASSLRDTGTGEQY
TRBV27,ASRTDRRSNQPQH
TRBV15,ATSREGDTYGYT
TRBV27,ASRTGLAVYNEQF
TRBV25-1,ASSPPARGTGELF
TRBV6-2/TRBV6-3,ASSYSRGLAGSYEQY
TRBV5-1,ASSLPQLAGGSTDTQY
TRBV9,ASSVGSREGNGELF
TRBV5-1,ASSLWGTGSYEQY
TRBV27,ASSPGQGYGYT
TRBV10-3,AISEPRTGFMNTEAF
TRBV5-1,ASSLVRSAETQY
TRBV4-3,ASSQEGQGVETQY
TRBV4-3,ASSGGYSSTDTQY
TRBV1,TSSPPCGFYPRAQF
TRBV30,AWNNPAGALNTEAF
TRBV7-9,ASSLAGRDQPQH
TRBV5-1,ASSLGENNQPQH
TRBV27,ASSLSAGPNQPQH
TRBV5-8,ASSGRLTGLGQPQH